Included here is one T cell receptor beta chain sequence, with context. This specimen comes from a study of cytomegalovirus exposure and HLA in healthy donors. CDR1 is KGHSH and CDR2 is LQKENI in the germline V gene. The ends were cut back, 0 bases at V and 9 bases at J, with 12 bases in the middle. The CDR3 is 13 residues long. PCR amplification relied on 60 Vbeta primers (plus 13 Jbeta primers). Sequenced by immunoSEQ multiplex PCR; TCRdb stores in-frame clones only, minus some. The sample includes about 62,000 clones, just under 75% of them seen just once. The chain combines TRBV18 with TRBJ2-7; the D gene is possibly TRBD2 (5 bases). The origin of this receptor is a woman aged 25 to 45 in good health and CMV-seronegative. Sequenced input: PBMCs. The CDR3 region has the DNA TGTGCCAGCTCACCACCGGACTCTCTCAGGCAGTACGTC. It codes for CASSPPDSLRQYV.